This T cell receptor beta chain was sequenced during a study of control samples from healthy donors and cancer patients. J lost 4 bases, V lost 3 bases, and 2 bases had no gene match. Germline V gene lookup returns CDR1 SGDLS and CDR2 YYNGEE. The CDR3 totals 15 residues. The data were produced by immunoSEQ multiplex PCR, yet TCRdb's version contains in-frame clones alone and is incomplete. The sample contains around 79,000 clones, roughly 93% of which appear only once. V is TRBV9 and J is TRBJ2-1; 12 positions match TRBD2. This TCR was sampled from a woman aged 40 to 50 with lung cancer. Input material: PBMCs. CDR3 nucleotide sequence: TGTGCCAGCAGCGCCACTAGCGGGGGGTACAATGAGCAGTTCTTC. Protein: CASSATSGGYNEQFF.